These 17 T cell receptor beta chains came from one sample sequenced in a study of CD8 T cells in ankylosing spondylitis. MiXCR, run by TCRdb on the 5' RACE reads, gives a single entry per CDR3 protein. This sample has around 300,000 distinct CDR3 sequences, with 11% found just once. Sequencing was carried out using blood, either unsorted or a sorted T cell fraction (not recorded which). These receptors were collected from a female donor with ankylosing spondylitis or in good health (not recorded which).

At least ten counts were recorded for this clonotype. The rearrangement uses TRBV28 and TRBJ2-7; D possibly corresponds to TRBD2 (6 bases). This CDR3 contains 15 residues. CDR1 is MDHEN and CDR2 is SYDVKM in the germline V gene. V shed 7 bases and J shed 4 bases, with 20 bases lying between them. The CDR3 here is CASTPPGLAPYEQYF. CDR3 DNA: TGTGCCAGCACCCCCCCCGGGCTAGCGCCGTACGAGCAGTACTTC.

This clonotype was recorded many times. V and J are TRBV7-9 and TRBJ1-2; no reliable D call. Germline CDR1 is SEHNR and CDR2 is FQNEAQ (reference sequence). The CDR3 totals 16 residues. Trimming removed 0 bases from V and 4 bases from J, with 15 bases in between. Here the CDR3 reads CASSLAGLEILYGYTF. The CDR3 nucleotides are TGTGCCAGCAGCTTAGCAGGGTTAGAAATCCTCTATGGCTACACCTTC.

Turning to this clonotype: This may come from a read error, since a much larger clone is one base off. This chain's CDR3 is CGSSSLMDRVTFF. The CDR3 DNA sequence: TGTGGCAGCAGCTCTTTGATGGACAGGGTGACTTTCTTT. This chain joins TRBV11-2 and TRBJ1-1, with 8 bases matching TRBD1. Germline CDR1 reads SGHAT; CDR2 reads FQNNGV. This CDR3 has 13 amino acids.

Of note for this clonotype: A much larger clone differs by one base, so this may be a read error. The chain joins TRBV5-1 to TRBJ1-2, with D uncertain. The germline gives CDR1 SGHRS, CDR2 YFSETQ. Trimming pared 2 bases from V and 8 bases from J, leaving 10 bases between. CDR3 length: 12 residues. CDR3 sequence: CASSFSVDGYTF. The CDR3 region has the DNA TGCGCCAGCAGCTTTTCAGTGGACGGCTACACCTTC.

This clonotype showed up many times. The CDR3 region is CASSPGQTLGYTF. The CDR3 DNA reads as TGTGCCAGCAGCCCGGGACAGACTTTAGGCTACACCTTC. The genes are TRBV28 and TRBJ1-2, with 7 positions matching TRBD1. The V and J ends lost 6 bases and 8 bases, in that order; junction bases with no gene match: 9. Germline V gene sequence: CDR1 MDHEN, CDR2 SYDVKM. The length of the CDR3 is 13 residues.

There are a few counts of this clonotype. The chain combines TRBV2 with TRBJ2-2, with a possible D match to TRBD2 (5 bases). The V end lost 6 bases, the J end lost 5 bases, and 13 bases lay between the germline ends. Germline V gene lookup returns CDR1 SNHLY and CDR2 FYNNEI. The CDR3 sequence is 14 residues long. CDR3 protein: CASSSRLSTGELFF. CDR3 DNA: TGTGCCAGCAGCTCCCGACTATCTACCGGGGAGCTGTTTTTT.

This clonotype was seen ten or more times. The chain carries TRBV20-1 and TRBJ2-5; tentative D call: TRBD2 (6 bases). The CDR3 is 16 amino acids. V was cut by 1 base and J by 4 bases, with 19 bases left in between. CDR1 DFQATT and CDR2 SNEGSKA come from the germline V gene (reference sequence). CDR3 sequence: CSARGSGDLGRETQYF. The CDR3 DNA reads TGCAGTGCTAGAGGATCGGGGGACCTAGGGCGAGAGACCCAGTACTTC.

The sample holds a few counts of this clonotype. The chain recombines TRBV14 with TRBJ2-2, with D perhaps matching TRBD1 (5 bases). Between the trimmed V and J ends, which lost 3 bases and 7 bases, there was a span of 9 bases. The CDR3 consists of 13 residues. Germline CDR1 SGHDN, CDR2 FVKESK. In DNA, the CDR3 is TGTGCCAGCAGCCAGCCTAGGGGCGGGGAGCTGTTTTTT. Translating it yields CASSQPRGGELFF.

This clonotype was recorded at least ten times. The V gene is TRBV29-1, the J gene TRBJ2-1, with D uncertain. Looked up from germline, CDR1 is SQVTM and CDR2 is ANQGSEA. The CDR3 runs to 12 residues. Trimming removed 3 bases from V and 9 bases from J, with 12 bases in between. The chain's CDR3 is CSVEVGPTEQFF. CDR3 sequence (DNA): TGCAGCGTTGAGGTAGGACCGACTGAGCAGTTCTTC.

This clonotype was counted between two and nine times. The J gene is TRBJ1-3, the V gene TRBV12-3 or TRBV12-4, with TRBD1 matching over 11 bases. The CDR3 covers 18 residues. V dropped 6 bases and J dropped 0; count of bases not matched to a gene: 10. The CDR3 loop reads CASRTGTGGLNSGNTIYF. In nucleotides, the CDR3 is TGTGCCAGCAGAACCGGGACAGGGGGGCTTAACTCTGGAAACACCATATATTTT.

This clonotype was seen repeatedly, ten times or more. The chain joins TRBV20-1 to TRBJ2-1; 10 bases map to TRBD1. J lost 10 bases, V lost 3 bases, and 12 bases had no gene match. Germline CDR1 reads DFQATT; CDR2 reads SNEGSKA (reference sequence). The CDR3 sequence is 15 residues long. CDR3 in amino acids: CSARDRDRGVWEQFF. Here the CDR3 DNA reads TGCAGTGCTAGGGATCGGGACAGGGGAGTTTGGGAGCAGTTCTTC.

The J gene is TRBJ2-5, the V gene TRBV5-1; D is uncertain. CDR3 length: 14 residues. The V gene's germline CDR1 is SGHRS and CDR2 YFSETQ. V lost 5 bases and J lost 2, with 13 bases in between. The CDR3 DNA is TGCGCCAGCAGACCCCAGCCAACTCAAGAGACCCAGTACTTC. It yields the protein CASRPQPTQETQYF.

This clonotype was counted at least ten times. The CDR3 loop reads CASSLGLVGDTQYF. In nucleotides, the CDR3 is TGTGCCAGCAGCTTGGGACTAGTTGGGGATACGCAGTATTTT. The chain combines TRBV7-2 with TRBJ2-3; the match to TRBD2 covers 8 bases. CDR3 length equals 14 residues. Germline lookup yields CDR1 SGHTA and CDR2 FQGNSA. V trimming: 3 bases; J trimming: 6 bases; junction bases outside the gene matches: 5.

The V and J genes are TRBV5-1 and TRBJ2-3, with TRBD2 identical over 10 bases. The CDR3 covers 15 residues. The J segment lost 6 bases and the V segment lost 4 bases, leaving 8 bases of the junction unmatched. The germline CDR1 and CDR2 sequences are SGHRS and YFSETQ. CDR3 region: CASSQGLAAGDTQYF. In DNA form, the CDR3 reads TGCGCCAGCAGCCAAGGACTAGCGGCGGGGGATACGCAGTATTTT.

This clonotype showed up many times. The chain joins TRBV20-1 to TRBJ2-3, with D unclear. CDR3 length equals 15 residues. The germline gives CDR1 DFQATT, CDR2 SNEGSKA (reference sequence). Trimming took off 5 bases at V and 0 bases at J, with 15 bases between the two ends. The CDR3 sequence: CSAPSPRTSTDTQYF. The CDR3 DNA sequence: TGCAGTGCTCCCTCCCCTCGAACTAGCACAGATACGCAGTATTTT.

This clonotype was recorded many times. This chain connects TRBV10-3 to TRBJ1-4; D gene ambiguous. Trimming cost V 4 bases and J 10 bases, with 16 bases left between them. The CDR3 contains 14 residues. The V gene's germline CDR1 is ENHRY and CDR2 SYGVKD. The CDR3, as DNA: TGTGCCATCAGTGTGGACCCTGAGTATGGAAAACTGTTTTTT. Amino acids: CAISVDPEYGKLFF.

This clonotype was counted at least ten times. V gene TRBV9 combines with J gene TRBJ2-2; 10 bases are a match to TRBD2. The V segment lost 4 bases and the J segment 6 bases; nucleotides outside the gene matches: 6. This CDR3 has 15 amino acids. CDR1 SGDLS and CDR2 YYNGEE come from the germline V gene. In nucleotides, the CDR3 is TGTGCCAGCAGCACCGGGACTAGCGAAGCCGGGGAGCTGTTTTTT. Amino acids: CASSTGTSEAGELFF.